This T cell receptor beta chain derives from a study of blood T cell repertoires in COVID-19. Study as a whole: Whether acute or convalescent, the COVID-19 samples came from the United States, Italy and Spain.

About this clone itself: Sequence at one end of the junction differs from germline and may be a read error.

Original data processing: Reference gene primer amplification gave nucleated cell count estimates. Data came from immunoSEQ multiplex PCR; TCRdb stores just in-frame clones and leaves some out. V and J calls and clone size come straight from that table; D and trimming were deduced from the DNA. Here the sample spans 250,000 to 300,000 clones, more than 65% being singletons. Enrolled through a virtual design, the participants were between roughly 18 and 95 years of age and came from 24 US areas. The sample taken for sequencing was PBMCs or T cells enriched from blood (not recorded which). The sequence was obtained from a middle-aged man who had recovered from COVID-19.

CDR3 protein: CASSLASGQGDETQYF. CDR3 DNA sequence: TGTGCTAGCAGCTTAGCATCTGGACAGGGTGATGAGACCCAGTACTTC. V gene TRBV7-7 combines with J gene TRBJ2-5, with 8 bases lining up with TRBD1. The germline V gene encodes CDR1 SSHAT and CDR2 FNYEAQ (reference sequence). The CDR3 loop spans 16 amino acids.